Listed here is a single T cell receptor (beta chain). Its specificity is unknown. The V gene's germline CDR1 is DFQATT and CDR2 SNEGSKA (reference sequence). CDR3 length: 16 residues. With 6 bases clipped from V and 5 bases from J, the junction kept 15 bases outside the gene matches. The data were taken from a study of Graves' ophthalmopathy and Graves' hyperthyroidism. Study results and caveats: Most clonotypes expanded in thyroid above 0.001 frequency were present in blood too.

Among the exclusions were patients with other autoimmune diseases, uncontrolled infections, pregnancy or lactation. Amplifying from RNA transcripts, the study obtained TCR beta CDR3 regions. In the first round, RT-PCR was carried out with HTBI primers, and a multiplex PCR formed the second round. TCRdb passed the multiplex PCR reads through MiXCR, listing each CDR3 protein once. Of about 380,000 distinct CDR3 sequences listed, less than 20% are singletons. J is TRBJ2-5 and V is TRBV20-1; 10 bases align to TRBD2. Specimen: peripheral blood. The receptor was derived from a woman aged 18-35 years with stable Graves' hyperthyroidism. CDR3 protein: CSAETGLLAGVETQYF. CDR3 coding DNA: TGCAGTGCCGAGACAGGGCTCCTAGCGGGAGTGGAGACCCAGTACTTC.